Listed below are T cell receptor beta chains from one sample, sequenced in a study of neurological immune-mediated disorders. MiXCR was run by TCRdb on the 5' RACE reads, yielding one entry per CDR3 protein. This repertoire shows some 33,000 distinct CDR3 sequences, around 1.5% found once; its top ten account for about 9%. Sequencing used PBMCs. All receptors come from a woman under 40 with multiple sclerosis. The CDR3 runs from the conserved cysteine through the conserved F or W. A D gene is named only where the DNA matches it firmly. The listing skips clone size in some rows; elsewhere it reads once, few, many or a size class.

d_gene	len	j_gene	v_gene	abundance	CDR3aa	CDR3nt
NA	13	TRBJ1-1	TRBV11-1	many	CASSLGANTEAFF	TGTGCCAGCAGCTTAGGTGCGAACACTGAAGCTTTCTTT
TRBD1	15	TRBJ1-2	TRBV7-8	many	CASSRNRGANYGYTF	TGTGCCAGCAGCAGAAACAGGGGAGCTAACTATGGCTACACCTTC
TRBD1	16	TRBJ1-2	TRBV20-1	many	CSARDPGRGLNYGYTF	TGCAGTGCTAGAGATCCCGGCAGGGGGCTTAACTATGGCTACACCTTC
TRBD2	15	TRBJ2-5	TRBV20-1	many	CSAMPTSGGQETQYF	TGCAGTGCTATGCCGACTAGCGGGGGCCAAGAGACCCAGTACTTC
NA	12	TRBJ1-1	TRBV20-1	many	CSASRQNTEAFF	TGCAGTGCTAGTCGGCAGAACACTGAAGCTTTCTTT
NA	15	TRBJ2-3	TRBV24-1	many	CATSGQGLGTDTQYF	TGTGCCACCAGTGGGCAGGGTTTGGGCACAGATACGCAGTATTTT
NA	12	TRBJ2-3	TRBV7-2	many	CASSLYGDTQYF	TGTGCCAGCAGCTTGTATGGGGATACGCAGTATTTT
TRBD2	20	TRBJ2-3	TRBV20-1	many	CSARDWQRASGGTSTDTQYF	TGCAGTGCTAGAGATTGGCAGAGGGCTAGCGGGGGGACTAGCACAGATACGCAGTATTTT
TRBD1	18	TRBJ1-2	TRBV7-2	many	CASSLAPTGGEVRGGYTF	TGTGCCAGCAGCTTAGCGCCGACAGGGGGCGAGGTACGGGGCGGCTACACCTTC
TRBD1	14	TRBJ2-7	TRBV18	NA	CASSPLDRGSEQYF	TGTGCCAGCTCTCCACTGGACAGGGGAAGCGAGCAGTACTTC
TRBD1	15	TRBJ2-2	TRBV7-7	few	CASSLAHRGTGELFF	TGTGCCAGCAGCTTAGCCCACAGGGGTACCGGGGAGCTGTTTTTT
NA	16	TRBJ2-1	TRBV24-1	many	CATSDPQTLGIDEQFF	TGTGCCACCAGTGATCCCCAGACCCTTGGGATAGATGAGCAGTTCTTC
NA	16	TRBJ1-6	TRBV7-6	many	CASSLEVSGNNSPLHF	TGTGCCAGCAGCTTAGAGGTGTCGGGAAATAATTCACCCCTCCACTTT
TRBD1	16	TRBJ1-2	TRBV5-5	many	CASSLIGTGVNDGYTF	TGTGCCAGCAGTCTGATTGGGACAGGGGTTAATGATGGCTACACCTTC
NA	14	TRBJ1-2	TRBV20-1	many	CSAQNLFAAWGYTF	TGCAGTGCGCAAAACCTGTTCGCTGCGTGGGGCTACACCTTC
NA	13	TRBJ2-3	TRBV12-3/TRBV12-4	many	CASRTQGVDTQYF	TGTGCCAGCAGGACGCAGGGTGTAGATACGCAGTATTTT
TRBD1	12	TRBJ2-7	TRBV10-3	many	CAISRQGDEQYF	TGTGCCATCAGTAGACAGGGCGACGAGCAGTACTTC
NA	15	TRBJ2-5	TRBV10-3	many	CAISKESLHQETQYF	TGTGCCATCAGTAAAGAGAGCTTACACCAAGAGACCCAGTACTTC
NA	10	TRBJ1-2	TRBV29-1	many	CSVGTLGYTF	TGCAGCGTTGGGACGTTAGGCTACACCTTC
NA	15	TRBJ2-5	TRBV5-1	many	CASSVGVGISETQYF	TGCGCCAGCAGCGTCGGGGTCGGAATCTCGGAGACCCAGTACTTC
TRBD1	14	TRBJ2-7	TRBV7-9	many	CASSLVGQGNEQYF	TGTGCCAGCAGCTTAGTAGGACAGGGGAACGAGCAGTACTTC
TRBD1	14	TRBJ2-1	TRBV5-1	many	CASSRQGVGNEQFF	TGCGCCAGCAGCCGACAGGGGGTGGGCAATGAGCAGTTCTTC
NA	13	TRBJ2-2	TRBV11-3	NA	CASSSRLTGELFF	TGTGCCAGCAGCTCCCGCCTTACCGGGGAGCTGTTTTTT
TRBD2	15	TRBJ2-3	TRBV7-2	many	CASSYSGGRTDTQYF	TGTGCCAGCAGCTACAGCGGGGGCCGCACAGATACGCAGTATTTT
TRBD1	14	TRBJ2-7	TRBV5-5	many	CASSLRPGGYEQYF	TGTGCCAGCAGCTTGCGACCAGGGGGCTACGAGCAGTACTTC
NA	13	TRBJ1-1	TRBV5-1	many	CASSPDGNTEAFF	TGCGCCAGCAGCCCCGACGGGAACACTGAAGCTTTCTTT
NA	16	TRBJ1-6	TRBV25-1	few	CASRVNTDVYNSPLHF	TGTGCCAGCCGAGTGAACACGGACGTTTATAATTCACCCCTCCACTTT
TRBD2	18	TRBJ2-1	TRBV3-1	many	CASSLTGLAGLSDNEQFF	TGTGCCAGCAGCCTGACGGGTCTAGCGGGGCTTTCGGACAATGAGCAGTTCTTC